Detailed here is one TCR beta chain. Its antigen is unknown. The sample originates from a study of T cells in Graves' hyperthyroidism and ophthalmopathy. The V gene lost 3 bases and the J gene lost 7 bases, with 17 bases spanning the gap. The CDR3 contains 15 residues. Germline CDR1 reads KGHDR; CDR2 reads SFDVKD. Disease duration under 2 months; hyperthyroidism patients were aged 18 to 65. Uncontrolled infection, other autoimmune disease, pregnancy and lactation each barred patients from inclusion. Diagnostic decisions used clinical symptoms, serum thyroxine and TRAb, thyroid ultrasound and orbital computed tomography. The TCR beta CDR3 regions underwent amplification using RNA transcripts as the source. The TCR CDR3 first-round RT-PCR relied on the HTBI primer set. TCRdb recomputed calls from the multiplex PCR reads with MiXCR, one row per CDR3 protein. The table records almost 600,000 distinct CDR3 sequences, more than 45% of them present only once.

Findings of the study overall: Clonotypes that were expanded in thyroid above 0.001 mostly appeared in blood too.

Material: peripheral blood or thyroid tissue (not recorded which). This clonotype was sampled from a woman younger than 30 with Graves' hyperthyroidism. This rearrangement joins TRBV24-1 to TRBJ2-5; either TRBD1 or TRBD2 may supply D (5 bases each). DNA of the CDR3: TGTGCCACCAGTGATCCCGGGACCGGGCTTTCGACCCAGTACTTC. It codes for CATSDPGTGLSTQYF.